This T cell receptor (beta chain) was found in a study of cytomegalovirus exposure and HLA in healthy donors. This CDR3 region has 15 residues. Germline V gene sequence: CDR1 SGHRS, CDR2 YFSETQ. The V gene lost 0 bases and the J gene lost 7 bases, with 14 bases spanning the gap. Study results and limitations: Several of the most significant clusters appeared linked to common viral pathogens, based on a later analysis.

PCR involved 60 Vbeta and 13 Jbeta primers. The table came from immunoSEQ multiplex PCR; TCRdb's copy has only in-frame clones and leaves some out. The sample is made up of about 46,000 clones, and the top ten hold under 1.3% of it. Points on this clone: The antigen remains undetermined.

This receptor was obtained from a woman aged 40 to 55 in good health and CMV-seronegative. The genes are TRBV5-1 and TRBJ2-1, with a possible D match to TRBD2 (6 bases). The specimen was PBMCs. In DNA form, the CDR3 reads TGCGCCAGCAGCTTGGAGGGTAGGGCGGGGAATGAGCAGTTCTTC. This encodes CASSLEGRAGNEQFF. Full variable domain (outside the CDR3, taken from reference TRBV5-1 and TRBJ2-1): KAGVTQTPRYLIKTRGQQVTLSCSPISGHRSVSWYQQTPGQGLQFLFEYFSETQRNKGNFPGRFSGRQFSNSRSEMNVSTLELGDSALYLCASSLEGRAGNEQFFGPGTRLTVL.